One and the same sample provided the 16 T cell receptor beta chains below, sequenced in a study of CD8 T cells in Susac syndrome. Reverse transcription used about 0.45 to 1 ug RNA and random hexamers. TCRdb independently ran MiXCR on the immunoSEQ multiplex PCR reads; one entry per CDR3 protein. The sample shows more than 55,000 distinct CDR3 sequences, over 90% of them seen only once. What was sequenced was CD8+ T cells from PBMCs. These receptors came from a human donor in good health.

This clonotype occurred once. Written as DNA, the CDR3 is TGTGCCAGCAGTCACGAGGGCTACCGACTCTACAATGAGCAGTTCTTC. Protein: CASSHEGYRLYNEQFF. V is TRBV2 and J is TRBJ2-1; possible D gene TRBD2, 5 bases. CDR3 length: 16 residues. Germline lookup yields CDR1 SNHLY and CDR2 FYNNEI. V lost 5 bases, J lost 3 bases, and 17 bases lay in between.

The V gene is TRBV14, the J gene TRBJ1-6, with TRBD1 matching 8 bases. The germline V gene encodes CDR1 SGHDN and CDR2 FVKESK. This CDR3 has 14 residues. V shed 2 bases, J shed 8 bases, and the junction held 2 bases outside the gene matches. CDR3 DNA: TGTGCCAGCAGCCAAAGACAGGGGTATTCACCCCTCCACTTT. It translates to CASSQRQGYSPLHF.

The V and J genes are TRBV6-2 or TRBV6-3 and TRBJ2-7; TRBD2 agrees at 12 bases. V dropped 2 bases and J dropped 0; count of bases not matched to a gene: 8. Germline loops: CDR1 MNHEY, CDR2 SVGEGT. The CDR3 is 18 residues long. In DNA, the CDR3 is TGTGCCAGCAGTTACGGCGAGGGACTAGCGGGTCCCTCCTACGAGCAGTACGTC. This sequence encodes CASSYGEGLAGPSYEQYV.

The rearrangement joins TRBV4-1 to TRBJ2-3; D unresolved. The CDR3 sequence is 15 residues long. V was clipped by 1 base and J by 1 base, with 9 bases between them. Germline CDR1 and CDR2: MGHRA and YSYEKL. CDR3: CASSQVVYRTDTQYF. The CDR3 DNA follows: TGCGCCAGCAGCCAAGTTGTTTACCGCACAGATACGCAGTATTTT.

This clonotype has only a few counts. The chain is built from TRBV6-5 and TRBJ2-1, with D perhaps matching TRBD2 (6 bases). With 0 bases removed from V and 7 bases from J, the gap between germline ends came to 7 bases. The CDR3 has 13 residues. The germline gives CDR1 MNHEY, CDR2 SVGAGI. CDR3 nucleotide sequence: TGTGCCAGCAGTTACTCGAGCGGGAATGAGCAGTTCTTC. This encodes CASSYSSGNEQFF.

The rearrangement joins TRBV2 to TRBJ1-1, with 7 nucleotides matching TRBD1. With 3 bases clipped from V and 7 bases from J, the junction kept 2 bases outside the gene matches. CDR1 and CDR2 from the germline V gene are SNHLY and FYNNEI. The CDR3 spans 12 residues. The CDR3 sequence: CASSDWDSEAFF. CDR3 sequence (DNA): TGTGCCAGCAGTGATTGGGACAGTGAAGCTTTCTTT.

The chain couples TRBV7-9 to TRBJ2-7; D is unclear. The germline gives CDR1 SEHNR, CDR2 FQNEAQ (reference sequence). V lost 1 base and J lost 6, with 7 bases in between. CDR3 size: 12 residues. CDR3 in amino acids: CASSLESAEQYV. In DNA, the CDR3 is TGTGCCAGCAGCTTAGAATCGGCCGAGCAGTACGTC.

The chain has TRBV19 and TRBJ1-1; D possibly corresponds to TRBD1 (6 bases). CDR1 LNHDA and CDR2 SQIVND come from the germline V gene (reference sequence). CDR3 length: 13 amino acids. Trimming removed 3 bases from V and 6 bases from J, with 11 bases in between. In nucleotides, the CDR3 is TGTGCCAGTAGTATCGCCGCAGGGGCTGAAGCTTTCTTT. The encoded protein is CASSIAAGAEAFF. Full variable domain (outside the CDR3, taken from reference TRBV19 and TRBJ1-1): DGGITQSPKYLFRKEGQNVTLSCEQNLNHDAMYWYRQDPGQGLRLIYYSQIVNDFQKGDIAEGYSVSREKKESFPLTVTSAQKNPTAFYLCASSIAAGAEAFFGQGTRLTVV.

The CDR3: CASSTTGGINEKLFF. The CDR3, as DNA: TGTGCCAGCAGCACGACAGGGGGCATCAATGAAAAACTGTTTTTT. The V call is TRBV25-1, the J call TRBJ1-4; 10 bases are shared with TRBD1. This CDR3 is built from 15 residues. Per germline, CDR1 MGHDK and CDR2 SYGVNS. Trimming at V came to 6 bases and at J to 5 bases, leaving 6 bases not matched to a gene. Complete variable domain (other parts from reference TRBV25-1 and TRBJ1-4): EADIYQTPRYLVIGTGKKITLECSQTMGHDKMYWYQQDPGMELHLIHYSYGVNSTEKGDLSSESTVSRIRTEHFPLTLESARPSHTSQYLCASSTTGGINEKLFFGSGTQLSVL.

This chain joins TRBV4-1 and TRBJ2-5; 11 positions match TRBD2. The CDR3 consists of 17 residues. V was pared by 0 bases and J by 5 bases, with 8 bases of the junction left unmatched. CDR1 and CDR2 (germline): MGHRA, YSYEKL. The CDR3: CASSQEWLAGGGETQYF. Here the CDR3 DNA reads TGCGCCAGCAGCCAAGAGTGGCTAGCGGGGGGTGGGGAGACCCAGTACTTC.

The V call is TRBV5-4, the J call TRBJ2-7, with 7 bases fitting TRBD1. The V gene end was trimmed by 4 bases and the J gene end by 3 bases; junction bases not matched to a gene: 4. The CDR3 is 13 amino acids. The germline gives CDR1 SGHNT, CDR2 YYREEE (reference sequence). The CDR3 nucleotides are TGTGCCAGCAGCGGGGGACAGAGCTACGAGCAGTACGTC. Amino acids: CASSGGQSYEQYV.

This clonotype was seen a single time. One end of the junction fails to match germline, which may point to a read error. This sequence joins TRBV7-7 and TRBJ2-7; possibly TRBD2 for D (6 bases). Germline V gene sequence: CDR1 SSHAT, CDR2 FNYEAQ (reference sequence). This CDR3 is 13 amino acids long. This CDR3 is CASSAGRPGEQYF. CDR3 DNA sequence: TGTGCTAGCAGCGCGGGACGTCCGGGAGAGCAGTACTTC.

The chain joins TRBV6-2 or TRBV6-3 to TRBJ1-5; D perhaps matches TRBD1 (6 bases). The germline gives CDR1 MNHEY, CDR2 SVGEGT. V dropped 0 bases and J dropped 6 bases, with 12 bases sitting between them. This CDR3 is built from 15 residues. The CDR3 coding sequence is TGTGCCAGCAGTTACTCTGAGGACAGAAGTCAGCCCCAGCATTTT. It yields the protein CASSYSEDRSQPQHF.

The chain has TRBV11-2 and TRBJ2-7; D is ambiguous. CDR1 and CDR2 from the germline V gene are SGHAT and FQNNGV. Trimming pared 5 bases from V and 7 bases from J, leaving 15 bases between. This CDR3 is built from 13 residues. The CDR3 reads CASSPALLREQYF. The DNA of the CDR3 is TGTGCCAGCAGCCCTGCCCTTTTGAGGGAGCAGTACTTC.

The gene calls are TRBV27 and TRBJ2-1; the match to TRBD2 covers 11 bases. The ends lost 9 bases at V and 2 bases at J; junction bases unmatched: 3. The germline gives CDR1 MNHEY, CDR2 SMNVEV (reference sequence). CDR3 size: 14 residues. The CDR3 spells CASVTSGAYNEQFF. In nucleotides, the CDR3 is TGTGCCAGTGTGACTAGCGGGGCCTACAATGAGCAGTTCTTC.

The rearrangement uses TRBV6-4 and TRBJ2-1; TRBD2 aligns across 15 bases. This CDR3 comprises 14 residues. Germline V gene lookup returns CDR1 MRHNA and CDR2 SNTAGT. After removal of 8 bases from V and 7 bases from J, the junction contained 3 bases not matched to a gene. This chain's CDR3 is CASSGTSGGNEQFF. CDR3 nucleotide sequence: TGTGCCAGCTCCGGGACTAGCGGGGGGAATGAGCAGTTCTTC.